This passage covers 19 T cell receptor beta chains from one sample sequenced in a study of STAT5B mutations in CD4+ large granular lymphocyte leukemia. Sequencing used immunoSEQ multiplex PCR; TCRdb keeps in-frame clones, though not all of them. This table has around 23,000 clones, about 80% appearing once. Material: CD4+ T cells from blood buffy coats. Every receptor here comes from a human donor in good health.

The rearrangement joins TRBV6-5 to TRBJ1-3; D unresolved. The ends were cut back, 5 bases at V and 5 bases at J, with 13 bases in the middle. Looked up from germline, CDR1 is MNHEY and CDR2 is SVGAGI. The CDR3 runs 14 residues. The CDR3 sequence is CASSPYGLRNTIYF. The CDR3 DNA reads TGTGCCAGCAGTCCTTATGGGTTAAGAAACACCATATATTTT.

The chain uses TRBV19 and TRBJ2-3; tentatively, D is TRBD1 (6 bases). CDR3 size: 15 residues. V was trimmed by 6 bases and J by 0 bases, leaving 13 bases between them. Germline V lookup: CDR1 LNHDA, CDR2 SQIVND (reference sequence). The CDR3 nucleotides read TGTGCCAGTAGCGGAGACAGGACTAGCACAGATACGCAGTATTTT. Translated: CASSGDRTSTDTQYF.

This clone appeared once. This rearrangement joins TRBV5-5 to TRBJ1-4; no reliable D call. The germline gives CDR1 SGHKS, CDR2 YYEKEE (reference sequence). V lost 2 bases to trimming and J lost 5 bases, with 10 bases between them. This CDR3 comprises 14 residues. The CDR3 protein is CASSFRYLNEKLFF. The CDR3 DNA follows: TGTGCCAGCAGCTTCCGCTACTTAAATGAAAAACTGTTTTTT.

J is TRBJ2-1 and V is TRBV11-2, with TRBD1 matching 11 bases. This CDR3 is 15 amino acids long. Germline CDR1 is SGHAT and CDR2 is FQNNGV. V lost 5 bases, J lost 4 bases, and 4 bases stayed unmatched. The CDR3 bases are TGTGCCAGCAGCAGAGGGACAGGGGGGTACAATGAGCAGTTCTTC. This codes for CASSRGTGGYNEQFF.

The DNA of the CDR3 is TGTGCCAGCAGCCTCGACAGTGACACCTACGAGCAGTACTTC. Protein: CASSLDSDTYEQYF. This chain connects TRBV7-9 to TRBJ2-7; perhaps TRBD1 as D (5 bases). This CDR3 region has 14 residues. Germline lookup yields CDR1 SEHNR and CDR2 FQNEAQ (reference sequence). The V end was cut by 5 bases, the J end by 2 bases, with 13 bases between.

The chain carries TRBV6-1 and TRBJ2-7, with 12 nucleotides matching TRBD2. The V gene end was trimmed by 9 bases and the J gene end by 5 bases; junction bases not matched to a gene: 11. Looked up from germline, CDR1 is MNHNS and CDR2 is SASEGT. The CDR3 is 15 residues long. Here the CDR3 DNA reads TGTGCCAGTCGACTAGCGGGAGAACCCTTCGACGAGCAGTACTTC. The encoded protein is CASRLAGEPFDEQYF.

The rearrangement uses TRBV7-6 and TRBJ2-1; no reliable D call. The V end lost 5 bases, the J end lost 9 bases, and 14 bases lay between the germline ends. Germline V gives CDR1 SGHVS, CDR2 FNYEAQ. This CDR3 is built from 13 residues. DNA of the CDR3: TGTGCCAGCAGCGCCGACCTAAACACTGAGCAGTTCTTC. Protein product: CASSADLNTEQFF.

This rearrangement joins TRBV11-2 to TRBJ1-2; D possibly corresponds to TRBD1 (5 bases). The V end was cut by 1 base, the J end by 4 bases, with 10 bases between. Germline CDR1 is SGHAT and CDR2 is FQNNGV. The CDR3 sequence is 14 residues long. CDR3 in amino acids: CASSLVYRSYGYTF. The DNA of the CDR3 is TGTGCCAGCAGCTTAGTTTACAGGAGCTATGGCTACACCTTC.

The chain links TRBV6-1 to TRBJ2-7, with 7 bases matching TRBD1. This CDR3 is 17 amino acids long. Germline trimming cut 4 bases from V and 4 bases from J; bases unmatched to any gene: 16. The germline V gene has CDR1 MNHNS and CDR2 SASEGT. Written as DNA, the CDR3 is TGTGCCAGCAGTGCCTCCGGGACAGCAAACGGCGGTTACGAGCAGTACTTC. Protein: CASSASGTANGGYEQYF.

This chain joins TRBV19 and TRBJ2-1; 7 bases are shared with TRBD2. CDR3 length: 18 amino acids. CDR1 and CDR2 from the germline V gene are LNHDA and SQIVND (reference sequence). V trimming: 4 bases; J trimming: 0 bases; junction bases outside the gene matches: 12. CDR3 DNA sequence: TGTGCCAGTAGTAGGACGAGGGAGGGCCGAACCTCCTACAATGAGCAGTTCTTC. Encoded protein: CASSRTREGRTSYNEQFF.

V gene TRBV2 combines with J gene TRBJ2-2, with 9 bases fitting TRBD1. Germline CDR1 is SNHLY and CDR2 is FYNNEI. The ends lost 5 bases at V and 6 bases at J; junction bases unmatched: 4. There are 14 residues in the CDR3. The CDR3 loop reads CASSSGTGSGELFF. The CDR3 nucleotides read TGTGCCAGCAGTTCCGGGACAGGGTCCGGGGAGCTGTTTTTT.

The chain employs TRBV7-9 and TRBJ2-5, with 7 positions matching TRBD2. This CDR3 is built from 14 residues. Germline assignment: CDR1 SEHNR and CDR2 FQNEAQ (reference sequence). Losses at the gene ends were 1 base for V and 3 bases for J; bases not matched to a gene: 2. CDR3 protein: CASSLGLAEETQYF. DNA for the CDR3: TGTGCCAGCAGCTTAGGTCTAGCGGAAGAGACCCAGTACTTC. Based on the CDR3 plus reference TRBV7-9 and TRBJ2-5, the full variable domain is DTGVSQNPRHKITKRGQNVTFRCDPISEHNRLYWYRQTLGQGPEFLTYFQNEAQLEKSRLLSDRFSAERPKGSFSTLEIQRTEQGDSAMYLCASSLGLAEETQYFGPGTRLLVL.

The chain uses TRBV12-2 and TRBJ2-7; TRBD2, the table's D call, was not compared with the DNA. TRBV12-2 is deemed a pseudogene. The CDR3 sequence is 11 residues long. CDR3: CASRFRYEQYF. The CDR3 DNA sequence: TGTGCAAGTCGCTTCCGCTACGAGCAGTACTTC.

This clone was counted only a few times. V and J are TRBV11-2 and TRBJ1-4; D is unclear. This CDR3 is 14 amino acids long. Germline V CDR1 and CDR2: SGHAT, FQNNGV. The V and J ends lost 2 bases and 0 bases respectively, with 4 bases between them. This CDR3 reads CASSLSATNEKLFF. The CDR3, as DNA: TGTGCCAGCAGCTTAAGCGCAACTAATGAAAAACTGTTTTTT.

The gene calls are TRBV27 and TRBJ2-7, with D possibly TRBD2 on 7 matching bases. Trimming stripped 6 bases from V and 6 bases from J, with 18 bases between. CDR1 is MNHEY, CDR2 SMNVEV, per germline (reference sequence). The CDR3 contains 14 residues. The CDR3 sequence is CASRRGTAGAEQYF. CDR3 sequence (DNA): TGTGCCAGCAGGCGGGGGACGGCAGGGGCCGAGCAGTACTTC.

CDR3 in amino acids: CASSEHLPGQGAFGYTF. CDR3 nucleotides: TGTGCCAGCAGTGAACACTTACCGGGACAGGGGGCTTTTGGCTACACCTTC. The chain couples TRBV6-1 to TRBJ1-2; the match to TRBD1 covers 12 bases. The V and J ends lost 2 bases and 7 bases, in that order; junction bases with no gene match: 11. Germline-derived CDR1 and CDR2 are MNHNS and SASEGT. The CDR3 covers 17 residues.

The chain is built from TRBV5-8 and TRBJ2-6, with D possibly TRBD2 on 5 matching bases. V lost 2 bases and J 1 base, leaving 7 bases between the germline ends. Germline values: CDR1 SGHTS, CDR2 YDEGEE. CDR3 length: 15 residues. Here the CDR3 reads CASSFGVSGANVLTF. CDR3 sequence (DNA): TGTGCCAGCAGCTTCGGGGTTTCTGGGGCCAACGTCCTGACTTTC.

This clone has a handful of counts. This sequence joins TRBV6-1 and TRBJ1-1, with D maybe TRBD1 (5 bases). V lost 2 bases and J 6 bases, leaving 7 bases between the germline ends. CDR1 and CDR2 from the germline V gene are MNHNS and SASEGT. CDR3 length: 12 amino acids. In DNA form, the CDR3 reads TGTGCCAGCAGTGAATTGGGACCTGAAGCTTTCTTT. Protein product: CASSELGPEAFF.

The chain is built from TRBV5-4 and TRBJ2-1; weak D call: TRBD2 (6 bases). This CDR3 is 15 amino acids long. From germline, CDR1 is SGHNT and CDR2 YYREEE (reference sequence). V was shortened by 4 bases and J by 0 bases, with 11 bases between the two germline ends. CDR3 sequence reads: CASSLEGSSYNEQFF. The CDR3 bases are TGTGCCAGCAGCCTGGAGGGGAGCTCCTACAATGAGCAGTTCTTC.